This note documents a single T cell receptor (beta chain) sequence. Its antigen is currently unknown. This entry belongs to a study of cytomegalovirus exposure and HLA in healthy donors. From germline, CDR1 is SGHTA and CDR2 FQGNSA. The CDR3 is 15 residues long. With V trimmed by 5 bases and J by 10 bases, 11 bases remained unmatched. Those who donated were healthy bone marrow donors. Donors likely had unrecorded immune exposures despite being nominally healthy when sampled. Study-wide findings and caveats: In all likelihood, a cluster of highly shared sequence variants was a sequencing artifact. Later on, a genetic analysis was performed. It linked a missense variant in DCLRE1C with V- and J-gene trimming of TCR beta.

13 Jbeta primers and 60 Vbeta primers were used for the PCR. Clones were sequenced by immunoSEQ multiplex PCR, and TCRdb holds only the in-frame ones, with some missing. The sample yields roughly 40,000 clones, over 75% seen once. This clonotype was obtained from a man in his fifties in good health and CMV-seronegative. The chain is built from TRBV7-2 and TRBJ2-1, with 10 positions matching TRBD1. The sequenced sample consisted of PBMCs. The CDR3 DNA reads TGTGCCAGCAGCGCCGTGGGACAGGGGTTTAACGAGCAGTTCTTC. Protein product: CASSAVGQGFNEQFF.